This TCR beta chain was found in a study of blood T cell repertoires in COVID-19. The method was immunoSEQ multiplex PCR; TCRdb's version includes in-frame clones alone and lacks a portion of them. The table records some 400,000 clones, around 87% of them present only once. Germline CDR1 is SNHLY and CDR2 is FYNNEI. CDR3 length equals 13 residues. J was trimmed by 4 bases and V by 3 bases; bases with no gene match: 2. Sequencing was carried out using PBMCs or T cells enriched from blood (not recorded which). This chain links TRBV2 with TRBJ1-1, with 7 bases that match TRBD1. The TCR sequence derives from a man younger than 40 who had recovered from COVID-19. The CDR3 reads CASSDQGVTEAFF. The CDR3 DNA reads as TGTGCCAGCAGTGATCAGGGGGTCACTGAAGCTTTCTTT.